Detailed here is one T cell receptor (beta chain). Antigen unknown. The entry originates in a study of T cell repertoires in cytomegalovirus infection. General observations from the study: In two of eight donors, the top clonotype was HLA-C-restricted CMV-specific. Summed frequency of public TCR beta families distinguished CMV carriers with the relevant HLA.

The CDR3 runs to 15 residues. The ends were cut back, 3 bases at V and 6 bases at J, with 15 bases in the middle. Germline V lookup: CDR1 MNHEY, CDR2 SMNVEV (reference sequence). TCRdb fed the reads into MiXCR, producing one record per CDR3 protein. The sample has some 270,000 distinct CDR3 sequences, about 18% seen once. V is TRBV27 and J is TRBJ1-5, with D maybe TRBD1 (5 bases). The TCR originated in a human donor in good health (CMV status not recorded). Some clones in this sample may be carry-over from other donors' samples. Sequences were obtained from CD8+ T cells from PBMCs. In DNA form, the CDR3 reads TGTGCCAGCAGTTTGACGGGACCCCTGGGTCAGCCCCAGCATTTT. Translating gives CASSLTGPLGQPQHF.